The text below deals with one TCR beta chain. Its antigen is as yet unknown. Germline V lookup: CDR1 MNHEY, CDR2 SMNVEV (reference sequence). The CDR3 length is 14 residues. The data were obtained in a study of CXCR3-negative and CXCR3-positive naive CD8 T cells. Study findings and constraints: Naive subsets expressed similar surface CD5; TRB CDR3 features served to infer TCR strength.

UMI-labeled 5' RACE TRB cDNA libraries were prepared from the cells. TCRdb reprocessed the 5' RACE reads and keeps a single row for each CDR3 protein, giving no DNA. This sample's table has thousands of distinct CDR3 sequences. The material sequenced was naive CXCR3- CD8+ T cells from blood. As for subset: CD45RO-CCR7+CD27+CD95- naive CD8+ T cells lacking CXCR3 (TNR3-). This chain joins TRBV27 and TRBJ1-6. This receptor was identified in a human donor in good health. Some clones in this sample may be carry-over from other donors' samples. The CDR3 region is CASSSGLNNSPLHF.